This T cell receptor beta chain was captured by sequencing in a study of Graves' ophthalmopathy and Graves' hyperthyroidism. There are many counts of this clonotype. Its matching antigen is unknown. Trimming removed 4 bases from V and 11 bases from J, with 15 bases in between. CDR3 size: 12 residues. Germline V gene data show CDR1 as SQVTM and CDR2 as ANQGSEA. RNA transcripts yielded amplified TCR beta CDR3 regions. RT-PCR was first run with HTBI primers, then multiplex PCR in a second round. TCRdb redid the calling of the multiplex PCR reads with MiXCR, one entry per CDR3 protein. Among over a million distinct CDR3 sequences, about two fifths were seen once, and the ten largest hold around 10%. Study-level findings and limits: Discrimination between ophthalmopathy and stable hyperthyroidism by a 13-signature model showed about 85% sensitivity and almost 83% specificity.

This clonotype originated in an adult man with Graves' hyperthyroidism. Sequenced input: peripheral blood or thyroid tissue (not recorded which). V usage is TRBV29-1 and J usage is TRBJ1-5; tentatively, D is TRBD1 (5 bases). The CDR3 spells CSVVTDQWAQHF. The DNA of the CDR3 is TGCAGCGTTGTGACAGACCAATGGGCCCAGCATTTT.